Shown below are 31 T cell receptor beta chains from a single sample sequenced in a study of T cell changes during pregnancy in multiple sclerosis. Only in-frame clones appear in the TCRdb table, and some are missing; sequencing was by immunoSEQ multiplex PCR. The table lists over 50,000 clones, approximately 85% of them singletons. Sequences were derived from peripheral blood, sampled in the first trimester of pregnancy. The source of these receptors is a female donor with multiple sclerosis, enrolled in a pregnancy study.

The CDR3 DNA is TGTGCCTGGGGGACAGGGAGGGAGCAGTACTTC. It yields the protein CAWGTGREQYF. The chain is built from TRBV30 and TRBJ2-7; 9 positions agree with TRBD1. The CDR3 is made up of 11 amino acids. V was clipped by 5 bases and J by 7 bases; unmatched bases: 3. Per germline, CDR1 GTSNPN and CDR2 SVGIG (reference sequence).

This chain connects TRBV4-2 to TRBJ2-5; tentative D call: TRBD1 (5 bases). Trimming shortened V by 0 bases and J by 1 base, and 9 bases separated the two germline ends. Germline V CDR1 and CDR2: LGHNA, YNFKEQ. The length of the CDR3 is 15 residues. The DNA for the CDR3 is TGTGCCAGCAGCCAAGATTGGGGCCCCCAAGAGACCCAGTACTTC. This translates into CASSQDWGPQETQYF.

The chain joins TRBV4-1 to TRBJ2-2; 7 nucleotides agree with TRBD2. The CDR3 is 17 residues long. Unmatched junction bases numbered 8, after V lost 3 bases and J lost 1 base. Germline V gene data show CDR1 as MGHRA and CDR2 as YSYEKL. The CDR3: CASSHPPGGMNTGELFF. Written as DNA, the CDR3 is TGCGCCAGCAGCCATCCCCCGGGGGGTATGAACACCGGGGAGCTGTTTTTT.

The CDR3 DNA reads TGTGCCAGCACCCCGCTAGCGGGAGACTCCTACGAGCAGTACTTC. Translated, it gives CASTPLAGDSYEQYF. The V and J genes are TRBV6-5 and TRBJ2-7; 10 bases match TRBD2. This CDR3 is built from 15 residues. CDR1 is MNHEY, CDR2 SVGAGI, per germline. The V and J ends lost 7 bases and 0 bases, in that order; junction bases with no gene match: 6.

This chain connects TRBV9 to TRBJ1-4; the D is unclear. V was pared by 3 bases and J by 8 bases, with 11 bases between. The germline V gene has CDR1 SGDLS and CDR2 YYNGEE. The CDR3 has 13 amino acids. The CDR3: CASSEGGWEKLFF. CDR3 nucleotide sequence: TGTGCCAGCAGCGAGGGAGGTTGGGAAAAACTGTTTTTT.

The chain is built from TRBV6-4 and TRBJ2-1; TRBD2 matches 11 bases. Germline values: CDR1 MRHNA, CDR2 SNTAGT. V trimming: 3 bases; J trimming: 2 bases; junction bases outside the gene matches: 0. This CDR3 has 15 residues. CDR3 loop: CASSELAGAYNEQFF. CDR3 DNA sequence: TGTGCCAGCAGTGAACTAGCGGGAGCCTACAATGAGCAGTTCTTC.

The J gene is TRBJ2-1, the V gene TRBV29-1, with a tentative D call TRBD2 (5 bases). V lost 6 bases and J 6 bases, leaving 18 bases between the germline ends. The germline CDR1 and CDR2 sequences are SQVTM and ANQGSEA. CDR3 length: 14 residues. The CDR3 DNA reads as TGCAGCGTACTAGGAAAGTTCGGAAGCAATGAGCAGTTCTTC. Amino acid sequence: CSVLGKFGSNEQFF.

V and J are TRBV5-4 and TRBJ2-7, with D tentatively TRBD1 (5 bases). CDR3 length equals 15 residues. The V and J ends lost 0 bases and 1 base respectively, with 11 bases between them. Germline V gene lookup returns CDR1 SGHNT and CDR2 YYREEE (reference sequence). The CDR3 sequence: CASSLGGRQSYEQYF. The CDR3 DNA reads TGTGCCAGCAGCTTGGGGGGCCGACAGTCCTACGAGCAGTACTTC.

Comments on this clone: The same CDR3 can be traced to other DNA sequences in this sample. The rearrangement uses TRBV4-2 and TRBJ1-2; TRBD1 agrees at 11 bases. The junction had 2 bases not matched to a gene; V was cut back by 3 bases and J by 2 bases. Germline values: CDR1 LGHNA, CDR2 YNFKEQ. The CDR3 length is 15 residues. The CDR3 coding sequence is TGTGCCAGCAGCCAGGGACAGGGGGAAAACTATGGCTACACCTTC. Its protein is CASSQGQGENYGYTF.

The V and J genes are TRBV5-4 and TRBJ2-1; 9 nucleotides agree with TRBD2. The CDR3 length is 17 residues. V was clipped by 4 bases and J by 6 bases; unmatched bases: 14. Per germline, CDR1 SGHNT and CDR2 YYREEE (reference sequence). The CDR3 DNA follows: TGTGCCAGCAGCCTGCGGACTAGCGCGCAAGGGGGCAATGAGCAGTTCTTC. This codes for CASSLRTSAQGGNEQFF. The entire variable domain, with the rest obtained from reference TRBV5-4 and TRBJ2-1, is as follows: ETGVTQSPTHLIKTRGQQVTLRCSSQSGHNTVSWYQQALGQGPQFIFQYYREEENGRGNFPPRFSGLQFPNYSSELNVNALELDDSALYLCASSLRTSAQGGNEQFFGPGTRLTVL.

This sequence joins TRBV18 and TRBJ2-1; the D is unclear. The CDR3 is 11 residues long. CDR1 KGHSH and CDR2 LQKENI come from the germline V gene. The ends were cut back, 8 bases at V and 8 bases at J, with 10 bases in the middle. The CDR3: CASSVRDEQFF. For the CDR3, the DNA is TGTGCCAGCAGTGTCCGAGATGAGCAGTTCTTC.

The chain is built from TRBV30 and TRBJ2-1, with 9 positions matching TRBD2. Germline V gene sequence: CDR1 GTSNPN, CDR2 SVGIG (reference sequence). With 5 bases clipped from V and 8 bases from J, the junction kept 13 bases outside the gene matches. The CDR3 runs 15 residues. CDR3 nucleotide sequence: TGTGCCTGGGCCCCTGAGGAGCGGGAGGACTATGAGCAGTTCTTC. Its protein product is CAWAPEEREDYEQFF.

This sequence joins TRBV7-2 and TRBJ2-1; D possibly corresponds to TRBD2 (6 bases). Trimming left V 4 bases short and J 6 bases short, with 13 bases between. This CDR3 region has 14 residues. CDR1 is SGHTA, CDR2 FQGNSA, per germline. CDR3 coding DNA: TGTGCCAGCAGCTACTACTTCGGGGGCAATGAGCAGTTCTTC. It translates to CASSYYFGGNEQFF.

V is TRBV19 and J is TRBJ2-7, with 8 positions matching TRBD1. V lost 6 bases to trimming and J lost 3 bases; unmatched junction nucleotides: 4. CDR1 is LNHDA, CDR2 SQIVND, per germline (reference sequence). The CDR3 consists of 13 residues. The CDR3 reads CASSAGGIYEQYF. The CDR3 DNA sequence: TGTGCCAGTAGCGCAGGGGGCATCTACGAGCAGTACTTC.

The V call is TRBV30, the J call TRBJ2-7; perhaps TRBD2 as D (6 bases). CDR3 length equals 11 residues. Germline CDR1 reads GTSNPN; CDR2 reads SVGIG (reference sequence). V was shortened by 0 bases and J by 7 bases, with 7 bases between the two germline ends. CDR3 sequence reads: CAWSVAGEQYF. Here the CDR3 DNA reads TGTGCCTGGAGTGTGGCGGGGGAGCAGTACTTC.

The gene calls are TRBV29-1 and TRBJ2-1; D may be TRBD2 (5 bases). This CDR3 region has 13 residues. Trimming took off 0 bases at V and 6 bases at J, with 9 bases between the two ends. Germline CDR1 SQVTM, CDR2 ANQGSEA. The CDR3: CSVEEGRGNEQFF. In DNA form, the CDR3 reads TGCAGCGTTGAAGAGGGTCGGGGCAATGAGCAGTTCTTC.

V is TRBV19 and J is TRBJ2-7; D is possibly TRBD1 (5 bases). The CDR3 totals 13 residues. The V and J ends lost 7 bases and 6 bases respectively, with 16 bases between them. CDR1 is LNHDA and CDR2 is SQIVND in the germline V gene (reference sequence). CDR3 protein: CASTPGLGREQYF. CDR3 bases: TGTGCCAGTACCCCAGGGTTGGGGCGCGAGCAGTACTTC.

The rearrangement joins TRBV28 to TRBJ2-7, with TRBD1 as a possible D gene (5 bases). V was clipped by 5 bases and J by 9 bases, with 17 bases between them. Germline V gives CDR1 MDHEN, CDR2 SYDVKM. The CDR3 contains 13 residues. DNA for the CDR3: TGTGCCAGCAGTCCGACGACAGCCTTAGGGCAGTACTTC. It encodes CASSPTTALGQYF.

This rearrangement joins TRBV4-1 to TRBJ2-5; tentatively, D is TRBD1 (5 bases). Germline V gene sequence: CDR1 MGHRA, CDR2 YSYEKL. V was cut by 1 base and J by 2 bases, with 11 bases left in between. The CDR3 loop spans 15 amino acids. CDR3 coding DNA: TGCGCCAGCAGCCAAGTGACAGCAGAACAAGAGACCCAGTACTTC. It yields the protein CASSQVTAEQETQYF.

J is TRBJ1-1 and V is TRBV4-1, with D hard to call. Germline lookup yields CDR1 MGHRA and CDR2 YSYEKL. V lost 2 bases and J lost 4, with 11 bases in between. This CDR3 region has 14 residues. CDR3 protein: CASSQYSRGTEAFF. CDR3 nucleotide sequence: TGCGCCAGCAGCCAATACTCTAGAGGCACTGAAGCTTTCTTT.

This clone was counted once. V usage is TRBV6-5 and J usage is TRBJ1-3, with TRBD1 matching 7 bases. The CDR3 loop spans 15 amino acids. V was clipped by 2 bases and J by 5 bases; unmatched bases: 6. Germline-derived CDR1 and CDR2 are MNHEY and SVGAGI. CDR3 region: CASSYDRESRNTIYF. For the CDR3, the DNA is TGTGCCAGCAGTTACGACAGGGAATCCAGAAACACCATATATTTT.

V gene TRBV6-1 combines with J gene TRBJ2-5; 12 nucleotides line up with TRBD1. CDR1 is MNHNS and CDR2 is SASEGT in the germline V gene. The CDR3 runs 16 residues. After removal of 4 bases from V and 2 bases from J, the junction contained 5 bases not matched to a gene. The CDR3 reads CASSGGTGGLQETQYF. The CDR3 DNA follows: TGTGCCAGCAGTGGAGGGACAGGGGGCTTACAAGAGACCCAGTACTTC.

The CDR3 region is CASSLGSGNEQYF. CDR3 nucleotides: TGTGCCAGCAGCTTAGGTTCGGGGAACGAGCAGTACTTC. The chain links TRBV7-6 to TRBJ2-7, with a possible D match to TRBD2 (5 bases). The CDR3 contains 13 residues. The germline V gene encodes CDR1 SGHVS and CDR2 FNYEAQ. V lost 1 base to trimming and J lost 5 bases, with 9 bases between them.

The chain is built from TRBV5-1 and TRBJ1-1; TRBD1 aligns across 9 bases. The junction had 2 bases not matched to a gene; V was cut back by 0 bases and J by 5 bases. The CDR3 is 14 amino acids. The V gene's germline CDR1 is SGHRS and CDR2 YFSETQ. CDR3 amino acids: CASSLGTGVTEAFF. CDR3 bases: TGCGCCAGCAGCTTGGGGACAGGGGTGACTGAAGCTTTCTTT.

The rearrangement links TRBV5-6 to TRBJ2-2, with 13 bases identical to TRBD2. The CDR3 runs 17 residues. Germline trimming cut 2 bases from V and 6 bases from J; bases unmatched to any gene: 7. Germline CDR1 and CDR2: SGHDT and YYEEEE. The CDR3 is CASSLWTSGSKSGELFF. DNA for the CDR3: TGTGCCAGCAGCTTATGGACTAGCGGGAGTAAGTCCGGGGAGCTGTTTTTT.

This chain's CDR3 is CASMWGRGNTEAFF. In nucleotides, the CDR3 is TGTGCCAGTATGTGGGGTAGGGGGAACACTGAAGCTTTCTTT. The chain employs TRBV19 and TRBJ1-1; D perhaps matches TRBD1 (5 bases). This CDR3 contains 14 residues. With 7 bases removed from V and 1 base from J, the gap between germline ends came to 13 bases. CDR1 LNHDA and CDR2 SQIVND come from the germline V gene (reference sequence). Drawing the rest from reference TRBV19 and TRBJ1-1, the complete variable domain is DGGITQSPKYLFRKEGQNVTLSCEQNLNHDAMYWYRQDPGQGLRLIYYSQIVNDFQKGDIAEGYSVSREKKESFPLTVTSAQKNPTAFYLCASMWGRGNTEAFFGQGTRLTVV.

For this clone: An end of the junction does not agree with germline; a read error may underlie this. The chain joins TRBV18 to TRBJ2-7; D might be TRBD1 or TRBD2, each matching 6 bases. The CDR3 is 15 residues long. Germline CDR1 KGHSH, CDR2 LQKENI. The CDR3, as DNA: TGTGCCAACTCACCACCGGGGGCCAGCTCCTACGAGCAGTACTTC. This codes for CANSPPGASSYEQYF.

The chain has TRBV7-2 and TRBJ2-3; perhaps TRBD2 as D (6 bases). From germline, CDR1 is SGHTA and CDR2 FQGNSA. Trimming removed 1 base at V and 5 bases at J, with 13 bases between. The CDR3 consists of 15 residues. CDR3 DNA: TGTGCCAGCAGCTTAGGGAGGGCCGGTCTAGATACGCAGTATTTT. Translating gives CASSLGRAGLDTQYF.

The chain carries TRBV2 and TRBJ1-1, with TRBD1 matching 7 bases. This CDR3 spans 16 amino acids. Germline CDR1 SNHLY, CDR2 FYNNEI. Trimming took 6 bases from V and 2 from J; bases not matched to a gene: 12. The CDR3 DNA reads TGTGCCAGCAGCCACCCAGACAGGGATCCTAACACTGAAGCTTTCTTT. This sequence encodes CASSHPDRDPNTEAFF.

The table lists this clone with a few counts. The J gene is TRBJ1-1, the V gene TRBV29-1; D is ambiguous. Trimming left V 7 bases short and J 1 base short, with 10 bases between. The germline V gene has CDR1 SQVTM and CDR2 ANQGSEA. The CDR3 length is 12 residues. The CDR3 DNA reads TGCAGCGAAGAGAGGCCGAACACTGAAGCTTTCTTT. Its protein is CSEERPNTEAFF.

This clone is labeled as medium-sized. The chain employs TRBV11-2 and TRBJ1-5; TRBD1 is a possible D gene (5 bases). The length of the CDR3 is 13 residues. Trimming took 2 bases from V and 5 from J, leaving 7 bases between them. Germline V CDR1 and CDR2: SGHAT, FQNNGV. CDR3 nucleotide sequence: TGTGCCAGCAGCTTACAGGGTTATCAGCCCCAGCATTTT. Protein sequence: CASSLQGYQPQHF.